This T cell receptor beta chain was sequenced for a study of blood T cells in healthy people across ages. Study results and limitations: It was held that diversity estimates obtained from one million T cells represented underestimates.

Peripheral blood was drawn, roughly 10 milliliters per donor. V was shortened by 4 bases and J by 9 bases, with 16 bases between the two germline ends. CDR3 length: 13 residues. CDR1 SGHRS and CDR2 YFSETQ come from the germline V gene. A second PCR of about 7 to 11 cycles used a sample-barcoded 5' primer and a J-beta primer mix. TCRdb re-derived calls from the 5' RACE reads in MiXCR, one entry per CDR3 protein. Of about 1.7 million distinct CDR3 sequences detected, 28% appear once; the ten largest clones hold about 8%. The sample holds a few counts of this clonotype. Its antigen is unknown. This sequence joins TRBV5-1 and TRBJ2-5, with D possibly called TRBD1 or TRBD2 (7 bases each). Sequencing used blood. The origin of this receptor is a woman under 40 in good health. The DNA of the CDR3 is TGCGCCAGCAGCCGGATTTCAGGGGGGGCCCAGTACTTC. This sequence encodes CASSRISGGAQYF. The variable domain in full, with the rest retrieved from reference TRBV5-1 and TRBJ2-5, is KAGVTQTPRYLIKTRGQQVTLSCSPISGHRSVSWYQQTPGQGLQFLFEYFSETQRNKGNFPGRFSGRQFSNSRSEMNVSTLELGDSALYLCASSRISGGAQYFGPGTRLLVL.